This is a list of T cell receptor beta chains from one sample in a study of T cell repertoires in cytomegalovirus infection. TCRdb reprocessed the reads via MiXCR and lists one record per CDR3 protein. The table includes some 920,000 distinct CDR3 sequences, roughly 30% detected once. These receptors have no known antigen. Sequences were derived from cultured CD8+ T cells from PBMCs, sampled from culture after CMV antigen stimulation. These receptors were obtained from a human donor in good health (CMV status not recorded). Some clones in this sample may be carry-over from other donors' samples. The CDR3 runs from the conserved cysteine through the conserved F or W. A D gene is named only where the DNA matches it firmly. For some rows the clone size is stated as once, few or many, or as a class when expanded; others skip it.

j_gene: TRBJ2-1
abundance: many
d_gene: -
v_gene: TRBV27
CDR3nt: TGTGCCAGCAGCCCTGGCCGGGGCGGGTACAATGAGCAGTTCTTC
CDR3aa: CASSPGRGGYNEQFF

j_gene: TRBJ1-2
abundance: -
d_gene: -
v_gene: TRBV7-6
CDR3nt: TGTGCCAGCAGCTTAGAATCAGGCAGCCTTTATTGCTACACCTTC
CDR3aa: CASSLESGSLYCYTF

j_gene: TRBJ1-5
abundance: few
d_gene: -
v_gene: TRBV27
CDR3nt: TGTGCCAGCAGTTTAAGGTCAGGGTATATCAATCAGCCCCAGCATTTT
CDR3aa: CASSLRSGYINQPQHF

j_gene: TRBJ2-7
abundance: -
d_gene: -
v_gene: TRBV10-3
CDR3nt: TGTGCCATCAGTGAGGTAAAGAGGGGAGGAGCCGAGCAGTACTTC
CDR3aa: CAISEVKRGGAEQYF

j_gene: TRBJ1-2
abundance: -
d_gene: TRBD1
v_gene: TRBV12-3/TRBV12-4
CDR3nt: TGTGCCAGCAGTCACGGCCGGGACAGGGATGGCTACACCTTC
CDR3aa: CASSHGRDRDGYTF

j_gene: TRBJ2-5
abundance: many
d_gene: TRBD1
v_gene: TRBV7-2
CDR3nt: TGTGCCAGCAGGATGAGGGACAGCCCATATCCTCAAGAGACCCAGTACTTC
CDR3aa: CASRMRDSPYPQETQYF

j_gene: TRBJ2-1
abundance: many
d_gene: -
v_gene: TRBV7-2
CDR3nt: TGTGCCAGCAGCCCCAGCCGGGCAGCCGCCTACAATGAGCAGTTCTTC
CDR3aa: CASSPSRAAAYNEQFF

j_gene: TRBJ2-2
abundance: few
d_gene: -
v_gene: TRBV11-1
CDR3nt: TGTGCCAGCAGCTTAAGGATCGGGGAGCTGTTTTTT
CDR3aa: CASSLRIGELFF

j_gene: TRBJ2-3
abundance: -
d_gene: TRBD2
v_gene: TRBV7-4
CDR3nt: TGTGCCAGCAGCCCTCGGGGGGGTGGGCAGTATTTT
CDR3aa: CASSPRGGGQYF

j_gene: TRBJ2-3
abundance: -
d_gene: -
v_gene: TRBV5-1
CDR3nt: TGCGCCAGCAGCACTCTTCAGGGGCTGACAGATACGCAGTATTTT
CDR3aa: CASSTLQGLTDTQYF

j_gene: TRBJ2-3
abundance: -
d_gene: -
v_gene: TRBV20-1
CDR3nt: TGCAGTGCTAGAGATTTTCAGGGGACTAGCACAGATACGCAGTATTTT
CDR3aa: CSARDFQGTSTDTQYF

j_gene: TRBJ2-1
abundance: -
d_gene: -
v_gene: TRBV27
CDR3nt: TGTGCCACCTCCTCGACAGTTAGCAGCGATGAGCAGTTCTTC
CDR3aa: CATSSTVSSDEQFF

j_gene: TRBJ2-6
abundance: -
d_gene: -
v_gene: TRBV29-1
CDR3nt: TGCAGCGTTTTCACGGGGCAGGGAGAGTCTGGGGCCAACGTCCTGACTTTC
CDR3aa: CSVFTGQGESGANVLTF

j_gene: TRBJ2-7
abundance: -
d_gene: -
v_gene: TRBV6-8
CDR3nt: TGTGCCAGCAGTACCGGGACCCGACCCACGGAGCAGTACTTC
CDR3aa: CASSTGTRPTEQYF

j_gene: TRBJ2-3
abundance: -
d_gene: -
v_gene: TRBV5-6
CDR3nt: TGTGCCAGCAGCTTAATTGGAGGGGGCTCACTAAACGCAGATACGCAGTATTTT
CDR3aa: CASSLIGGGSLNADTQYF

j_gene: TRBJ2-2
abundance: -
d_gene: -
v_gene: TRBV20-1
CDR3nt: TGCAGTGCTAGGTGGGGGCCCTACACCGGGGAGCTGTTTTTT
CDR3aa: CSARWGPYTGELFF

j_gene: TRBJ2-5
abundance: few
d_gene: -
v_gene: TRBV25-1
CDR3nt: TGTGCCAGCAGGGGGACCTCAACCAGGGAGACCCAGTACTTC
CDR3aa: CASRGTSTRETQYF

j_gene: TRBJ2-2
abundance: -
d_gene: -
v_gene: TRBV7-9
CDR3nt: TGTGCCAGCAGACCTATTCTAGCTCCCGGGGAGCTGTTTTTT
CDR3aa: CASRPILAPGELFF

j_gene: TRBJ1-5
abundance: -
d_gene: -
v_gene: TRBV7-9
CDR3nt: TGTGCCAGTCGCGCGAAGGGGCGTGATCAGCCCCAGCATTTT
CDR3aa: CASRAKGRDQPQHF

j_gene: TRBJ1-5
abundance: few
d_gene: -
v_gene: TRBV12-3/TRBV12-4
CDR3nt: TGTGCCAGCAGAACAGGACCCAATCAGCCCCAGCATTTT
CDR3aa: CASRTGPNQPQHF

j_gene: TRBJ1-2
abundance: -
d_gene: -
v_gene: TRBV5-1
CDR3nt: TGCGCCAGCAGCTTGGTTTCTGGGGGCCGGGGCTACACCTTC
CDR3aa: CASSLVSGGRGYTF

j_gene: TRBJ2-2
abundance: few
d_gene: TRBD1
v_gene: TRBV19
CDR3nt: TGTGCCAGTACCCCGGCGGACAGGAACTTGAACACCGGGGAGCTGTTTTTT
CDR3aa: CASTPADRNLNTGELFF

j_gene: TRBJ2-1
abundance: few
d_gene: TRBD2
v_gene: TRBV2
CDR3nt: TGTGCCCGCCGGGGGGGGAGCCCGCCCTCCTACAATGAGCAGTTCTTC
CDR3aa: CARRGGSPPSYNEQFF

j_gene: TRBJ1-6
abundance: -
d_gene: -
v_gene: TRBV7-3
CDR3nt: TGTGCCAGCAGCTTATCCTGGGTGGATTCACCCCTCCACTTT
CDR3aa: CASSLSWVDSPLHF